The 8 T cell receptor beta chains presented below share a single source sample, sequenced in a study of blood T cells in healthy people across ages. Together with a sample-barcoded 5' primer, a J-beta primer mix was included in a second PCR lasting about 7 to 11 cycles. A single record per CDR3 protein comes from TCRdb applying MiXCR to the 5' RACE reads. The sample has 850,000 to 950,000 distinct CDR3 sequences, under 30% seen once. Sequencing used blood. Receptors were obtained from a woman aged 80 or over in good health.

Notes on this clonotype: This may arise from a read error, as a much more abundant clone is one base away. The missing conserved phenylalanine or tryptophan at the end of this CDR3 makes a read error likely. The gene calls are TRBV5-5 and TRBJ2-4; no firm D call. The CDR3 sequence is 11 residues long. Looked up from germline, CDR1 is SGHKS and CDR2 is YYEKEE (reference sequence). V lost 0 bases to trimming and J lost 10 bases, with 5 bases between them. The CDR3 DNA follows: TGTGCCAGCAGCTTGGCAGAAATTCAGTACCTC. Translation gives CASSLAEIQYL.

This clonotype came up many times. J is TRBJ2-7 and V is TRBV7-2, with 8 bases matching TRBD2. Germline CDR1 is SGHTA and CDR2 is FQGNSA. J gave up 6 bases and V 8 bases, and 9 bases lay outside the gene matches. The CDR3 loop spans 13 amino acids. CDR3 DNA sequence: TGTGCCAGCCGGGGCGGGGGACTAGGCGAGCAGTACTTC. Protein: CASRGGGLGEQYF.

This clonotype was observed many times. This chain uses TRBV29-1 with TRBJ2-5; D unresolved. The CDR3 loop spans 10 amino acids. Deletions cut 5 bases from V and 7 bases from J, with 8 bases between. Germline values: CDR1 SQVTM, CDR2 ANQGSEA. CDR3 sequence reads: CSVSDRTQYF. CDR3 bases: TGCAGCGTTTCAGATAGGACCCAGTACTTC.

The V call is TRBV12-3 or TRBV12-4, the J call TRBJ1-5, with 9 bases that match TRBD1. The V gene end was trimmed by 6 bases and the J gene end by 3 bases; junction bases not matched to a gene: 9. The CDR3 contains 16 residues. CDR3 residues: CASSPGTGFFNQPQHF. DNA of the CDR3: TGTGCCAGCAGCCCTGGGACAGGGTTTTTCAATCAGCCCCAGCATTTT.

In the case of this clonotype: With a much larger clone just one base away, this may be a read error. J is TRBJ2-1 and V is TRBV7-9, with TRBD2 identical over 13 bases. CDR1 is SEHNR and CDR2 is FQNEAQ in the germline V gene (reference sequence). The V and J ends lost 4 bases and 9 bases, in that order; junction bases with no gene match: 12. The CDR3 extends over 17 amino acids. The CDR3 loop reads CASSSSGLAGRMSEQFF. The CDR3 DNA reads TGTGCCAGCAGCTCATCGGGACTAGCGGGGAGAATGAGTGAGCAGTTCTTC.

About this clonotype itself: One end of the junction is discordant with germline, which a read error may explain. The rearrangement uses TRBV7-2 and TRBJ2-1; D is unclear. Germline CDR1 is SGHTA and CDR2 is FQGNSA. The CDR3 consists of 14 residues. This CDR3 is CAGSPSHFNNEQFF. DNA for the CDR3: TGTGCCGGCAGCCCTAGTCACTTCAACAATGAGCAGTTCTTC.

This clonotype was counted ten times or more. The chain carries TRBV12-3 or TRBV12-4 and TRBJ1-5; a weak D match, TRBD1 (6 bases). The germline V and J ends were trimmed by 6 bases and 0 bases, with 12 bases remaining between them. This CDR3 comprises 15 residues. The CDR3, as DNA: TGTGCCAGCAGAGACAGGACATTTAGCAATCAGCCCCAGCATTTT. Translating gives CASRDRTFSNQPQHF.

This clonotype was counted a few times. V gene TRBV6-5 combines with J gene TRBJ1-1; TRBD1 matches 7 bases. J was trimmed by 1 base and V by 9 bases; bases with no gene match: 8. Germline V CDR1 and CDR2: MNHEY, SVGAGI. CDR3 length: 14 amino acids. CDR3 in DNA: TGTGCCAGTTTCGCGGGACAGACGAACACTGAAGCTTTCTTT. Protein sequence: CASFAGQTNTEAFF.